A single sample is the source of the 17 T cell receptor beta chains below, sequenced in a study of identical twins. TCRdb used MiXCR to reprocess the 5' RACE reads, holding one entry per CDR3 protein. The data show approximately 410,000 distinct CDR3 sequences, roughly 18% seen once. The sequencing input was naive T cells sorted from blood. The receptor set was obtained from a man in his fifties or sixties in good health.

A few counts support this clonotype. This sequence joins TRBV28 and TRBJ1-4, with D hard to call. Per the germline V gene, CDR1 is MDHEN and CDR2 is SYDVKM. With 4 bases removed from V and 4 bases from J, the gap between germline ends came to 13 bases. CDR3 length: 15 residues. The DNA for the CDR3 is TGTGCCAGCAGTTATGCCTACAGAGGTAATGAAAAACTGTTTTTT. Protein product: CASSYAYRGNEKLFF.

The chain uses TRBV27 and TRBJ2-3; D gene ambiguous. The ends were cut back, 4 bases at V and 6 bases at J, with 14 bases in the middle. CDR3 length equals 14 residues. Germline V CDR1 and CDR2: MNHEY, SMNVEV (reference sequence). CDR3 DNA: TGTGCCAGCAGTTACAACCCAGAGCCGGATACGCAGTATTTT. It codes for CASSYNPEPDTQYF.

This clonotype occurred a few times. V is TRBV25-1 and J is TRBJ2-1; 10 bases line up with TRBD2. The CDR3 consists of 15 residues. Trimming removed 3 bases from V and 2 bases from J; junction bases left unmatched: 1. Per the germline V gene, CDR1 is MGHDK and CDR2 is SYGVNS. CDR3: CASSDSGRTYNEQFF. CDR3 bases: TGTGCCAGCAGTGATAGCGGGAGGACCTACAATGAGCAGTTCTTC.

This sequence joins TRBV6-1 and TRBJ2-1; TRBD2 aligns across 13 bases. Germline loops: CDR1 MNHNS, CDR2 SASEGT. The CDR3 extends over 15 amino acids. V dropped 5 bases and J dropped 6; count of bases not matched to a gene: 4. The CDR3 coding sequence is TGTGCCAGCAGTAGAGGGACTAGCGGGACCAATGAGCAGTTCTTC. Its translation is CASSRGTSGTNEQFF.

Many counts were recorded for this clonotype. DNA for the CDR3: TGTGCCAGCAGTTTAATTCTAGGCGGCGGGGAGCTGTTTTTT. Protein sequence: CASSLILGGGELFF. V and J are TRBV12-3 or TRBV12-4 and TRBJ2-2; D gene uncertain. V gave up 2 bases and J gave up 7 bases, with 11 bases separating them. CDR3 length equals 14 residues.

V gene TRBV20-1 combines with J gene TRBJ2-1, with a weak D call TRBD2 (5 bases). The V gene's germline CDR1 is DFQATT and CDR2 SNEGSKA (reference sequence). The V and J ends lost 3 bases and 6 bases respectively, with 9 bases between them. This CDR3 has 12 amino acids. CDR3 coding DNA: TGCAGTGCTAGCTACCGGGGCAATGAGCAGTTCTTC. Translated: CSASYRGNEQFF.

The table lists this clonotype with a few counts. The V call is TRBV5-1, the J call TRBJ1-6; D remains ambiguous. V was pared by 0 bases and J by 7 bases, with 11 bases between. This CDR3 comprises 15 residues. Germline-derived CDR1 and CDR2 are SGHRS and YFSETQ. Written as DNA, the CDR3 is TGCGCCAGCAGCTTGGACGGGTTCGCAAATTCACCCCTCCACTTT. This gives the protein CASSLDGFANSPLHF.

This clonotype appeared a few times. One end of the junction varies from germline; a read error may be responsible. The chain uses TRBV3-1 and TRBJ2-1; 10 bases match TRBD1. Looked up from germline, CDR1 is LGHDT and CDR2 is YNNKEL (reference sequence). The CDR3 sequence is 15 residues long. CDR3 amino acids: CASSQAGTGAYEQFF. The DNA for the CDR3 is TGTGCCAGCAGTCAAGCCGGGACAGGGGCATATGAGCAGTTCTTC.

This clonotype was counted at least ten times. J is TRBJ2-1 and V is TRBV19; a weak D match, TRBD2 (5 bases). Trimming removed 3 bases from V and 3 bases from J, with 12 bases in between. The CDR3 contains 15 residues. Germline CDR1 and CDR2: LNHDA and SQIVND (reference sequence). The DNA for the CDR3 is TGTGCCAGTAGTATCGGAACGGGGAGCTACAATGAGCAGTTCTTC. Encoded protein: CASSIGTGSYNEQFF.

The CDR3 here is CASSETTGGSYNEQFF. The CDR3 bases are TGTGCCAGCAGCGAAACGACAGGGGGCTCCTACAATGAGCAGTTCTTC. The rearrangement joins TRBV11-2 to TRBJ2-1, with 9 positions matching TRBD1. The length of the CDR3 is 16 residues. V gave up 5 bases and J gave up 0 bases; unmatched junction bases: 5. Germline assignment: CDR1 SGHAT and CDR2 FQNNGV. The variable domain in full, completed from reference TRBV11-2 and TRBJ2-1, reads EAGVAQSPRYKIIEKRQSVAFWCNPISGHATLYWYQQILGQGPKLLIQFQNNGVVDDSQLPKDRFSAERLKGVDSTLKIQPAKLEDSAVYLCASSETTGGSYNEQFFGPGTRLTVL.

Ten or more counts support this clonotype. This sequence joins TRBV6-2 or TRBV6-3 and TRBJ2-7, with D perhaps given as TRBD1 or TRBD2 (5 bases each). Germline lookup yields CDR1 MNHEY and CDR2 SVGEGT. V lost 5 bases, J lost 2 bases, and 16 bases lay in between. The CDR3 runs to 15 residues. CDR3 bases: TGTGCCAGCAGTCCGGGACGGATACAGCCCTACGAGCAGTACTTC. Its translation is CASSPGRIQPYEQYF.

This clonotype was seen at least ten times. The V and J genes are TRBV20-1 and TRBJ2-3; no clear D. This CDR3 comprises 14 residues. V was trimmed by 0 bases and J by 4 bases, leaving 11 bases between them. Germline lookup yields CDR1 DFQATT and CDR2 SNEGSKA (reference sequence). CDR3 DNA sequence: TGCAGTGCTAGAGATTATCGAGGAGCAGATACGCAGTATTTT. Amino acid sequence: CSARDYRGADTQYF.

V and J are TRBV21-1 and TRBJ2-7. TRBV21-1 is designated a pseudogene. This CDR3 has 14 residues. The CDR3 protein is CASSNSRRPLFQYF. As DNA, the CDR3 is TGTGCCAGCAGCAATTCGAGACGGCCGTTGTTCCAGTACTTC.

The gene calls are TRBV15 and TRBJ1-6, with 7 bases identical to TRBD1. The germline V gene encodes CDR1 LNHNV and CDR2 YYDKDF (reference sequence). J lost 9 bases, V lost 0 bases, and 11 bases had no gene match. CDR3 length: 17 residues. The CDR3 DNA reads TGTGCCACCAGCAGAGATGCCCTGACAGGGATAAGTTCACCCCTCCACTTT. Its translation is CATSRDALTGISSPLHF.

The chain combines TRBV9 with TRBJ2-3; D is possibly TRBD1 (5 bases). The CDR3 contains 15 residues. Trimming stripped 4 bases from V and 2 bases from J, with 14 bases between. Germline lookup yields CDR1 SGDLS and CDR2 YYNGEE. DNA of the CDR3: TGTGCCAGCAGCAGGCAGGGCGCGCCCACAGATACGCAGTATTTT. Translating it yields CASSRQGAPTDTQYF.

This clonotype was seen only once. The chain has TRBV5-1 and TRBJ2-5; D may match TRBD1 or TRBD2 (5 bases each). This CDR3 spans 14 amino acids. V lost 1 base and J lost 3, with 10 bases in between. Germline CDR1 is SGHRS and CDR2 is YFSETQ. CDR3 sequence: CASSLRDGEETQYF. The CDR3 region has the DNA TGCGCCAGCAGCTTGCGGGACGGGGAAGAGACCCAGTACTTC.

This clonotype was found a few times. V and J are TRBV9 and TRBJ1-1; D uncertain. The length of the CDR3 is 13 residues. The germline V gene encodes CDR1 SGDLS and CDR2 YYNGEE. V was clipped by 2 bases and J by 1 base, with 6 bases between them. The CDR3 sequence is CASSVDKNTEAFF. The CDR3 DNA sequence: TGTGCCAGCAGCGTCGACAAGAACACTGAAGCTTTCTTT.